These 21 T cell receptor beta chains were sequenced from one sample in a study of control samples from healthy donors and cancer patients (dated by TCRdb to 2020 to 2021). Libraries were built with the immunoSEQ multiplex PCR assay. As stored in TCRdb, this immuneACCESS dataset retains in-frame rearrangements with V and J assigned. A fraction of the clones does not appear; measured against another copy, unresolved V genes explain less than half of the discrepancy, and the remainder lacks a known reason. Within this sample are 70,000 to 85,000 clones, with 75% to 95% of them counted one time only. Roughly a sixth of the sample is held by the ten biggest clonotypes. What was sequenced was blood. These receptors came from a man between 45 and 60 years old in good health.

The chain employs TRBV29-1 and TRBJ1-4, with D possibly TRBD1 on 5 matching bases. The CDR3 is 11 residues long. Trimming stripped 7 bases from V and 5 bases from J, with 8 bases between. The germline gives CDR1 SQVTM, CDR2 ANQGSEA. Here the CDR3 DNA reads TGCAGCGCGCGGGGGAATGAAAAACTGTTTTTT. It yields the protein CSARGNEKLFF.

About this clone itself: A junction boundary mismatches the germline segment, possibly from a read error. The CDR3: CATSTYREEPQYF. CDR3 coding DNA: TGTGCCACCAGCACCTACAGGGAAGAGCCCCAGTACTTC. J is TRBJ2-5 and V is TRBV15; possibly TRBD1 for D (6 bases). In germline, CDR1 is LNHNV, CDR2 YYDKDF (reference sequence). The length of the CDR3 is 13 residues. The whole variable domain, remainder taken from reference TRBV15 and TRBJ2-5, is DAMVIQNPRYQVTQFGKPVTLSCSQTLNHNVMYWYQQKSSQAPKLLFHYYDKDFNNEADTPDNFQSRRPNTSFCFLDIRSPGLGDTAMYLCATSTYREEPQYFGPGTRLLVL.

This sequence joins TRBV5-1 and TRBJ1-6; 7 nucleotides align to TRBD1. Germline values: CDR1 SGHRS, CDR2 YFSETQ. The J segment lost 5 bases and the V segment lost 4 bases, leaving 6 bases of the junction unmatched. This CDR3 spans 15 amino acids. The CDR3: CASSEGQSNNSPLHF. The CDR3 DNA follows: TGCGCCAGCAGCGAGGGACAGTCCAATAATTCACCCCTCCACTTT. Looking up the rest from reference TRBV5-1 and TRBJ1-6 gives the full variable domain: KAGVTQTPRYLIKTRGQQVTLSCSPISGHRSVSWYQQTPGQGLQFLFEYFSETQRNKGNFPGRFSGRQFSNSRSEMNVSTLELGDSALYLCASSEGQSNNSPLHFGNGTRLTVT.

The chain couples TRBV5-4 to TRBJ2-7, with TRBD2 matching 10 bases. This CDR3 is built from 14 residues. V shed 4 bases, J shed 2 bases, and the junction held 3 bases outside the gene matches. The germline V gene has CDR1 SGHNT and CDR2 YYREEE (reference sequence). Here the CDR3 DNA reads TGTGCCAGCAGCATTAGCGGGGGGACCTACGAGCAGTACTTC. Its protein is CASSISGGTYEQYF.

This clone appeared a single time. V and J are TRBV10-3 and TRBJ1-5; no reliable D call. Trimming shortened V by 0 bases and J by 11 bases, and 17 bases separated the two germline ends. The CDR3 loop spans 15 amino acids. CDR1 and CDR2 (germline): ENHRY, SYGVKD. Written as DNA, the CDR3 is TGTGCCATCAGTGAGTCAATAGGAGCCGATAGGTCCCAGCATTTT. Translating it yields CAISESIGADRSQHF.

The chain combines TRBV5-1 with TRBJ1-6, with 9 bases aligning to TRBD1. In germline, CDR1 is SGHRS, CDR2 YFSETQ. The length of the CDR3 is 15 residues. Trimming removed 3 bases from V and 9 bases from J; junction bases left unmatched: 7. The CDR3 here is CASSYRQGDSSPLHF. As DNA, the CDR3 is TGCGCCAGCAGCTACAGACAGGGGGATAGTTCACCCCTCCACTTT. The full variable domain, completed using reference TRBV5-1 and TRBJ1-6, is KAGVTQTPRYLIKTRGQQVTLSCSPISGHRSVSWYQQTPGQGLQFLFEYFSETQRNKGNFPGRFSGRQFSNSRSEMNVSTLELGDSALYLCASSYRQGDSSPLHFGNGTRLTVT.

The chain has TRBV7-6 and TRBJ2-1; 8 bases align to TRBD2. This CDR3 region has 17 residues. Losses at the gene ends were 1 base for V and 1 base for J; bases not matched to a gene: 6. Germline V gene lookup returns CDR1 SGHVS and CDR2 FNYEAQ. The CDR3 loop reads CASSLVSGGRSYNEQFF. CDR3 DNA sequence: TGTGCCAGCAGCTTAGTGTCGGGGGGGCGGTCCTACAATGAGCAGTTCTTC.

This chain uses TRBV7-2 with TRBJ1-2, with 9 bases fitting TRBD1. CDR1 is SGHTA and CDR2 is FQGNSA in the germline V gene. The CDR3 loop spans 14 amino acids. V gave up 2 bases and J gave up 7 bases; unmatched junction bases: 5. Here the CDR3 DNA reads TGTGCCAGCAGCTTAAGGGGACAGGGAAGTGGCTACACCTTC. Protein: CASSLRGQGSGYTF.

This clone was counted between two and nine times. This chain connects TRBV7-9 to TRBJ2-3; no definite D call. This CDR3 region has 11 residues. From germline, CDR1 is SEHNR and CDR2 FQNEAQ (reference sequence). Trimming cost V 3 bases and J 6 bases, with 4 bases left between them. CDR3: CASSFLDTQYF. The DNA for the CDR3 is TGTGCCAGCAGCTTTCTGGATACGCAGTATTTT.

This chain uses TRBV7-2 with TRBJ2-5; no firm D call. Germline CDR1 and CDR2: SGHTA and FQGNSA. The CDR3 has 13 residues. Trimming took 5 bases from V and 5 from J, leaving 12 bases between them. The CDR3 DNA reads TGTGCCAGCAGCCCCAGACCCCGGGAGACCCAGTACTTC. Translating gives CASSPRPRETQYF.

The chain carries TRBV19 and TRBJ1-1; weak D call: TRBD1 (5 bases). Per the germline V gene, CDR1 is LNHDA and CDR2 is SQIVND (reference sequence). CDR3 length: 19 residues. V shed 1 base and J shed 4 bases, with 25 bases lying between them. This CDR3 is CASSIGGGRHNKRSTEAFF. The DNA of the CDR3 is TGTGCCAGTAGTATAGGCGGGGGTAGGCACAATAAACGGTCCACTGAAGCTTTCTTT.

V gene TRBV4-1 combines with J gene TRBJ1-5; TRBD1 matches at 10 bases. The germline CDR1 and CDR2 sequences are MGHRA and YSYEKL. J gave up 4 bases and V 7 bases, and 7 bases lay outside the gene matches. This CDR3 region has 15 residues. The CDR3 region is CASTLTGGDNQPQHF. As DNA, the CDR3 is TGCGCCAGCACCTTGACAGGGGGCGATAATCAGCCCCAGCATTTT.

The chain has TRBV6-6 and TRBJ2-7; D gene ambiguous. V gave up 6 bases and J gave up 3 bases, with 6 bases separating them. This CDR3 has 11 residues. Germline CDR1 reads MNHNY; CDR2 reads SVGAGI (reference sequence). CDR3 nucleotide sequence: TGTGCCAGCAGAAGGGACTACGAGCAGTACTTC. Its protein product is CASRRDYEQYF.

The chain uses TRBV6-1 and TRBJ2-3, with TRBD2 as a possible D gene (5 bases). V lost 2 bases and J lost 2, with 20 bases in between. The CDR3 extends over 18 amino acids. Germline V gene lookup returns CDR1 MNHNS and CDR2 SASEGT. The CDR3 bases are TGTGCCAGCAGTGAAATTCGGGGAAGCGTAACCTTCACAGATACGCAGTATTTT. This gives the protein CASSEIRGSVTFTDTQYF.

V and J are TRBV6-1 and TRBJ2-7, with D perhaps matching TRBD1 (6 bases). CDR1 is MNHNS and CDR2 is SASEGT in the germline V gene. V lost 2 bases and J 0 bases, leaving 11 bases between the germline ends. CDR3 length: 15 amino acids. The CDR3 coding sequence is TGTGCCAGCAGTGAAAGGACAGTCATCTCCTACGAGCAGTACTTC. Translated: CASSERTVISYEQYF.

The chain joins TRBV29-1 to TRBJ2-2; D is perhaps TRBD2 (6 bases). The V end was cut by 4 bases, the J end by 2 bases, with 11 bases between. CDR3 size: 14 residues. CDR1 and CDR2 (germline): SQVTM, ANQGSEA. CDR3 sequence (DNA): TGCAGCGTTGTCCCGGGGGTTAACACCGGGGAGCTGTTTTTT. It encodes CSVVPGVNTGELFF.

The CDR3 reads CASSTRALGNQPQHF. As DNA, the CDR3 is TGTGCCAGTAGTACCAGGGCACTAGGGAATCAGCCCCAGCATTTT. The rearrangement uses TRBV19 and TRBJ1-5; a weak D match, TRBD1 (5 bases). Germline V gene lookup returns CDR1 LNHDA and CDR2 SQIVND (reference sequence). The CDR3 runs 15 residues. Trimming took off 4 bases at V and 4 bases at J, with 14 bases between the two ends.

The rearrangement uses TRBV7-9 and TRBJ1-3; D not resolved. In germline, CDR1 is SEHNR, CDR2 FQNEAQ (reference sequence). The V gene lost 5 bases and the J gene lost 5 bases, with 10 bases spanning the gap. The CDR3 has 13 residues. The CDR3 DNA sequence: TGTGCCAGCAGCCCCATCGGTAGAAACACCATATATTTT. It yields the protein CASSPIGRNTIYF.

This chain joins TRBV4-3 and TRBJ2-1; tentative D call: TRBD1 (6 bases). The length of the CDR3 is 15 residues. Germline CDR1 is LGHNA and CDR2 is YSLEER. Deletions cut 1 base from V and 8 bases from J, with 15 bases between. CDR3 DNA sequence: TGCGCCAGCAGCCAAGTCAGGATGGGGGCCGATGAGCAGTTCTTC. This encodes CASSQVRMGADEQFF.

The rearrangement uses TRBV7-9 and TRBJ1-1, with unresolved D. V was shortened by 3 bases and J by 0 bases, with 8 bases between the two germline ends. Germline CDR1 SEHNR, CDR2 FQNEAQ (reference sequence). There are 14 residues in the CDR3. The CDR3 sequence: CASSFGGLNTEAFF. The CDR3 bases are TGTGCCAGCAGCTTCGGCGGGTTGAACACTGAAGCTTTCTTT.

This clone was found once. CDR3 in amino acids: CASSPGLAGGNEQFF. Here the CDR3 DNA reads TGTGCCAGCAGCCCGGGACTAGCGGGGGGCAATGAGCAGTTCTTC. V gene TRBV11-2 combines with J gene TRBJ2-1, with 15 bases lining up with TRBD2. The CDR3 runs to 15 residues. Germline trimming cut 5 bases from V and 6 bases from J; bases unmatched to any gene: 2. Germline V CDR1 and CDR2: SGHAT, FQNNGV.